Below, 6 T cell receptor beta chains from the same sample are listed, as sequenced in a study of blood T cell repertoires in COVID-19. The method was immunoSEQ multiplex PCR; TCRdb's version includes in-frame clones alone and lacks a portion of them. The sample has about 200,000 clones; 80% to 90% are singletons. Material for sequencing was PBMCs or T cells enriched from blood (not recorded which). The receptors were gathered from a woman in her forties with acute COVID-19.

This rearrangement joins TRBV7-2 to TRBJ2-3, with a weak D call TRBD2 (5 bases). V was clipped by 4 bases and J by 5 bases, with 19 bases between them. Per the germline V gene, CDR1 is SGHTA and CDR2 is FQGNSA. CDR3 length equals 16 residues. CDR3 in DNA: TGTGCCAGCAGCTGGCGGGCACTGAGACAAGGAGATACGCAGTATTTT. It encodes CASSWRALRQGDTQYF.

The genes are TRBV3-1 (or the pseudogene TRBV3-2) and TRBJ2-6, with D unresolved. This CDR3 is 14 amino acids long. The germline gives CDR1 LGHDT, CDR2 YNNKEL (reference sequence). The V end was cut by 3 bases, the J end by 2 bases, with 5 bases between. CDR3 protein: CASSQGTGANVLTF. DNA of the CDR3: TGTGCCAGCAGCCAGGGCACTGGGGCCAACGTCCTGACTTTC.

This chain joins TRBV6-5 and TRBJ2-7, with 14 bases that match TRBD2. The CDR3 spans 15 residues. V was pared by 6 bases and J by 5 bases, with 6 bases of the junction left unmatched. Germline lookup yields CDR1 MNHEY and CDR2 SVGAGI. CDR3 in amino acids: CASSRLAGGRDEQYF. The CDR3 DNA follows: TGTGCCAGCAGCCGACTAGCGGGAGGGCGGGACGAGCAGTACTTC.

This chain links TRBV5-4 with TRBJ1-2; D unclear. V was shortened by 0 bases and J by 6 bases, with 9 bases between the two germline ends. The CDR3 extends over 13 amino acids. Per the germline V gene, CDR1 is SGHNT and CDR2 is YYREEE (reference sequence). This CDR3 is CASSLALGDGYTF. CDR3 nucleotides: TGTGCCAGCAGCTTGGCTCTCGGGGATGGCTACACCTTC. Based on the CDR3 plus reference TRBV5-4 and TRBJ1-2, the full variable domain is ETGVTQSPTHLIKTRGQQVTLRCSSQSGHNTVSWYQQALGQGPQFIFQYYREEENGRGNFPPRFSGLQFPNYSSELNVNALELDDSALYLCASSLALGDGYTFGSGTRLTVV.

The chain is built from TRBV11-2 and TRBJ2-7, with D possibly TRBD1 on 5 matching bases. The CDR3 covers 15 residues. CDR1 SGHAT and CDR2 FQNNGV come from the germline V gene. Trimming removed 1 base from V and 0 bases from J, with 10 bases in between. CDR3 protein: CASSLGQSSSYEQYF. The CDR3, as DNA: TGTGCCAGCAGCTTAGGACAGTCGAGCTCCTACGAGCAGTACTTC.

The CDR3 protein is CASSDPSGSNEQFF. In DNA, the CDR3 is TGTGCCAGCAGTGACCCTAGCGGGAGTAATGAGCAGTTCTTC. The gene calls are TRBV25-1 and TRBJ2-1, with 10 bases fitting TRBD2. The CDR3 has 14 amino acids. Germline CDR1 MGHDK, CDR2 SYGVNS. V lost 3 bases and J lost 7; bases outside the gene matches: 3. The full variable domain, with the rest looked up from reference TRBV25-1 and TRBJ2-1, is EADIYQTPRYLVIGTGKKITLECSQTMGHDKMYWYQQDPGMELHLIHYSYGVNSTEKGDLSSESTVSRIRTEHFPLTLESARPSHTSQYLCASSDPSGSNEQFFGPGTRLTVL.